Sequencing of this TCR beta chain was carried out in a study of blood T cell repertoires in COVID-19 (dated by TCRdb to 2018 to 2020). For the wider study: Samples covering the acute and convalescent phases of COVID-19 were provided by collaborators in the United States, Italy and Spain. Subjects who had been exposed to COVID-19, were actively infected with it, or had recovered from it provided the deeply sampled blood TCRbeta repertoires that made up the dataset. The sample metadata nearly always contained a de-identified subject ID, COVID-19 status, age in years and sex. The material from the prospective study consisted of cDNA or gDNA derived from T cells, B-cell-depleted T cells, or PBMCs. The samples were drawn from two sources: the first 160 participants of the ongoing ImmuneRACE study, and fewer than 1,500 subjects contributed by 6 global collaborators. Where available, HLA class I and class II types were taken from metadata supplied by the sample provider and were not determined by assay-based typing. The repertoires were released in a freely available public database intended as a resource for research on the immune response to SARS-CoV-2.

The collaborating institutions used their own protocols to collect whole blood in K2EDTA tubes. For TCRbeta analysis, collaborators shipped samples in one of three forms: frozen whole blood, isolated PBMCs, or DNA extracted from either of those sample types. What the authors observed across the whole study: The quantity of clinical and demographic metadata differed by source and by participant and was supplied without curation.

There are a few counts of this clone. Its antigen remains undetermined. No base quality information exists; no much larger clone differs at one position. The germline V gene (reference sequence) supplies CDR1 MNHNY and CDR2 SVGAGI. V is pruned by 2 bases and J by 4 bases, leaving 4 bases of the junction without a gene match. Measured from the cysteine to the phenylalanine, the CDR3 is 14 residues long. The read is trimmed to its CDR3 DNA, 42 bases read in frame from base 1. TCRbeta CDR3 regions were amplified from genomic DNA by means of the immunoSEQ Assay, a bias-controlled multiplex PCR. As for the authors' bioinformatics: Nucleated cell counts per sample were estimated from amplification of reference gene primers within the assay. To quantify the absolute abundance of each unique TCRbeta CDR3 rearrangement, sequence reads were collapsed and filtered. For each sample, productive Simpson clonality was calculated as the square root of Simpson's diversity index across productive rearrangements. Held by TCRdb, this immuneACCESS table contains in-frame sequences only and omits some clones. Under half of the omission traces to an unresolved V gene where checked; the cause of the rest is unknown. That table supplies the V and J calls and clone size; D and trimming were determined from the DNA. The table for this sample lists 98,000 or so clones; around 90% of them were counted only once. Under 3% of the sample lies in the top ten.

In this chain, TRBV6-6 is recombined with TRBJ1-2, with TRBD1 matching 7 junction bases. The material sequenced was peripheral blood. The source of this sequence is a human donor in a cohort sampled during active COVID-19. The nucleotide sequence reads TGTGCCAGCAGTTACGGGACAGCTCTCTATGGCTACACCTTC. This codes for CASSYGTALYGYTF.